The T cell receptor beta chain under discussion was sequenced for a study of shared clonotypes between healthy human individuals. Clones were sequenced by immunoSEQ multiplex PCR, and TCRdb holds only the in-frame ones, with some missing. The sample shows some 490,000 clones, around 73% of them seen only once. CDR3 length equals 15 residues. CDR1 MGHDK and CDR2 SYGVNS come from the germline V gene. V was clipped by 5 bases and J by 4 bases; unmatched bases: 8. Sequenced material: PBMCs. The sequence was collected from a woman aged 40 to 50 in good health. Some clones in this sample may be carry-over from other donors' samples. J is TRBJ1-2 and V is TRBV25-1, with 9 positions matching TRBD1. The CDR3 DNA is TGTGCCAGCAGTCCCATGGGACAGGGTGCCTATGGCTACACCTTC. Its protein is CASSPMGQGAYGYTF.